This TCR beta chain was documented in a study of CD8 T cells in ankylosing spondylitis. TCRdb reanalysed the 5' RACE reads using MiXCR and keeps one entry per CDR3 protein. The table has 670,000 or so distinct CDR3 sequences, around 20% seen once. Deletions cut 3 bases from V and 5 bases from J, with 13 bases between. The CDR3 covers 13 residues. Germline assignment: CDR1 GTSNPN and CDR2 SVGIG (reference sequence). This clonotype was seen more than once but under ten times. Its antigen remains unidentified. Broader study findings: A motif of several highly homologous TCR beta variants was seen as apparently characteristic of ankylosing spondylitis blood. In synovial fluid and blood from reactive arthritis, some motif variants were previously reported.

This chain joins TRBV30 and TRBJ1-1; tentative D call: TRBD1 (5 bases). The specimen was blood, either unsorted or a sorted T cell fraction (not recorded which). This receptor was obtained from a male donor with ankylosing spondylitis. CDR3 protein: CAWRRWGETEAFF. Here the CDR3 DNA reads TGTGCCTGGAGAAGATGGGGGGAGACTGAAGCTTTCTTT.